This is a list of T cell receptor beta chains from one sample in a study of blood T cell repertoires in COVID-19. Profiled with immunoSEQ multiplex PCR; TCRdb holds only in-frame clones, not every one. The table has some 96,000 clones, just over 85% seen once. Sequencing was done on a sample of peripheral blood. The receptors originated from a human donor in a cohort sampled during active COVID-19. Both conserved end residues are part of each CDR3. Fields, in order: D gene, J gene, V gene, clone size, CDR3 DNA, CDR3 protein. The D gene is left open where the match is weak. Clone size is stated in some rows and not others, as once, few, many or a class when expanded.

>.|TRBJ1-6|TRBV7-9|once
TGTGCCAGCAGCCTGACCGGAGGTAGGGCCCATTCACCCCTCCACTTT
CASSLTGGRAHSPLHF
>.|TRBJ2-1|TRBV30|.
TGTGCCTGGAGCTATACCGACAGACAACCCAAGTTCTTC
CAWSYTDRQPKFF
>TRBD2|TRBJ2-1|TRBV12-3/TRBV12-4|.
TGTGCCAGCAGTTCGTTGGGACTAGCGGAACTCTTC
CASSSLGLAELF
>.|TRBJ2-7|TRBV25-1|.
TGTGCCAGCAGTGATGTCGGGTCCTACGAGCAGTACTTC
CASSDVGSYEQYF
>.|TRBJ1-2|TRBV7-9|.
TGTGCCAGCAGCTTAGGTGCAGGGAGGGGCTACACCTTC
CASSLGAGRGYTF
>.|TRBJ2-7|TRBV6-1|.
TGTGCCAGCAGTGAAGAGGTTAGGGGCGCCCCTCGCGAGCAGTACTTC
CASSEEVRGAPREQYF
>TRBD2|TRBJ2-2|TRBV2|.
TGTGCCAGCAGTGTGGGCGGAGCGGGGGTGACCGGAACCGGGGAGCTGTTTTTT
CASSVGGAGVTGTGELFF
>TRBD2|TRBJ2-7|TRBV27|.
TGTGCCAGCAGTTTGCGGCCTAGCGGTAACTACGAGCAGTACTTC
CASSLRPSGNYEQYF
>TRBD1|TRBJ1-6|TRBV27|.
TGTGCCAGCAGCCCGGACAGGGCTAATTCACCCCTCCACTTT
CASSPDRANSPLHF
>.|TRBJ1-2|TRBV5-1|.
TGCGCCAGCAGCTTAGGGGGGGCTGCGAACTATGGCTACACCTTC
CASSLGGAANYGYTF
>TRBD1|TRBJ1-6|TRBV7-8|.
TGTGCCAGCAGCTTAGTTCCGGGGACAGGTGATTCACCCCTCCACTTT
CASSLVPGTGDSPLHF
>.|TRBJ2-1|TRBV7-9|.
TGTGCCAGCAGCTTAGTACGGCAGAGGAACGACAATGAGCAGTTCTTC
CASSLVRQRNDNEQFF
>.|TRBJ2-1|TRBV5-1|.
TGCGCCAGCAGTCATCAAGACTTATACAATGAGCAGTTCTTC
CASSHQDLYNEQFF
>TRBD2|TRBJ2-5|TRBV29-1|.
TGCAGCGTTGATGCTAGCGGCATCCAAGAGACCCAGTACTTC
CSVDASGIQETQYF
>.|TRBJ2-5|TRBV27|.
TGTGCCAGCAGTTCCGGGACTCAAGAGACCCAGTACTTC
CASSSGTQETQYF
>TRBD2|TRBJ2-1|TRBV5-6|.
TGTGCCAGCAGCAAAGCGGGAGGGCCGGTTGAGCAGTTCTTC
CASSKAGGPVEQFF
>.|TRBJ2-5|TRBV6-5|.
TGTGCCAGCAGTCGACAACAGGGAACCCAGTACTTC
CASSRQQGTQYF
>.|TRBJ1-6|TRBV27|few
TGTGCCAGCAGTTTCAGGGGCGCGTCACCCCTCCACTTT
CASSFRGASPLHF
>TRBD2|TRBJ2-3|TRBV5-1|.
TGCGCCAGCCTCTTGGGAGCGGGAGTTGGAGATACGCAGTATTTT
CASLLGAGVGDTQYF
>TRBD1|TRBJ1-2|TRBV7-2|.
TGTGCCAGCAGCTTCCCCGGGACAGGGAACTATGGCTACACCTTC
CASSFPGTGNYGYTF
>.|TRBJ2-1|TRBV29-1|.
TGCAGCGTTGAAGGGGCGAGCTCCTACAATGAGCAGTTCTTC
CSVEGASSYNEQFF
>.|TRBJ1-1|TRBV28|.
TGTGCCAGCAGTTTTTTGAGGGCGACCATGAACACTGAAGCTTTCTTT
CASSFLRATMNTEAFF
>TRBD2|TRBJ2-5|TRBV7-2|once
TGTGCCAGCGCGAGGGCTAGCGGGGTCGAGACCCAGTACTTC
CASARASGVETQYF
>TRBD1|TRBJ1-1|TRBV30|.
TGTGCCTGGGGTGACAGGGGAAGGACTGAAGCTTTCTTT
CAWGDRGRTEAFF
>TRBD2|TRBJ2-1|TRBV6-6|.
TGTGCCAGCCGCTCCGGGGCGGGAGGCGAGCAGTTCTTC
CASRSGAGGEQFF
>TRBD2|TRBJ2-1|TRBV5-4|.
TGTGCCAGCACACAAAACAACCTGGGAGGGAATGAGCAGTTCTTC
CASTQNNLGGNEQFF
>.|TRBJ1-1|TRBV12-1|.
TGTGCCAGCAGCTGTCAAGGGGGAGCTTTCTTT
CASSCQGGAFF
>.|TRBJ1-2|TRBV7-9|few
TGTGCCAGCAGACTCGGACAGAGCTATGGCTACACCTTC
CASRLGQSYGYTF
>.|TRBJ2-7|TRBV6-6|.
TGTGCCAGCAGTACGGGTTCCTCAAGGCTCTACGAGCAGTACTTC
CASSTGSSRLYEQYF
>TRBD1|TRBJ2-4|TRBV19|.
TGTGCCAGTAGCCTACAGGGGGCGTTGATGGCTCCCAAAAACATTCAGTACTTC
CASSLQGALMAPKNIQYF
>TRBD2|TRBJ2-1|TRBV9|.
TGTGCCAGCAGCGTATTCCCGAAAGCGGGAGCTGATTACAATGAGCAGTTCTTC
CASSVFPKAGADYNEQFF
>.|TRBJ2-1|TRBV5-6|.
TGTGCCAGCAGCAGCCAGGGTGGCGAGCAGTTCTTC
CASSSQGGEQFF
>.|TRBJ2-2|TRBV6-2/TRBV6-3|.
TGTGCCAGCAGTTATGGACAGACGAACACCGGGGAGCTGTTTTTT
CASSYGQTNTGELFF
>TRBD1|TRBJ1-6|TRBV30|few
TGTGCCTGGGCCGGGACAGAAAATTCACCCCTCCACTTT
CAWAGTENSPLHF
>.|TRBJ2-5|TRBV19|.
TGTGCCAGTAGCTATACAAGGGGCGGCCTTCAAGAGACCCAGTACTTC
CASSYTRGGLQETQYF
>.|TRBJ2-7|TRBV27|.
TGTGCCAGCAGTCCGCCGCGGAGGCGTGCTGGCCAGAACGAGCAGTACTTC
CASSPPRRRAGQNEQYF
>TRBD2|TRBJ2-3|TRBV5-5|.
TGTGCCAGCAGCCCTCCCCGACTAGCGGGCCTCACAGATACGCAGTATTTT
CASSPPRLAGLTDTQYF
>.|TRBJ2-1|TRBV5-6|few
TGTGCCAGCAGCCGAAGGAACAGGGCCAATGAGCAGTTCTTC
CASSRRNRANEQFF
>TRBD2|TRBJ2-1|TRBV5-1|.
TGCGCCAGCAGCGTTAGCGGGATCTCCTACAATGAGCAGTTCTTC
CASSVSGISYNEQFF
>.|TRBJ1-3|TRBV6-6|.
TGTGCCAGCACCGTCAGACAGCTTGGAGGAAACACCATATATTTT
CASTVRQLGGNTIYF
>.|TRBJ2-3|TRBV11-2|.
TGTGCCAGCAGCTTACTTCTAGGGGTCACAGATACGCAGTATTTT
CASSLLLGVTDTQYF
>.|TRBJ2-1|TRBV6-6|few
TGTGCCAGCAGTTACGGCCAGCCGGGAGCTGGTGAGCAGTTCTTC
CASSYGQPGAGEQFF
>TRBD2|TRBJ2-1|TRBV11-2|.
TGTGCCAGCAGCTTCGGGCTAGCGGGGGGCAATGAGCAGTTCTTC
CASSFGLAGGNEQFF
>.|TRBJ1-2|TRBV5-8|few
TGTGCCAGCAGCTTGCGAGGGCCCGGGGGCTACACCTTC
CASSLRGPGGYTF
>.|TRBJ2-2|TRBV11-3|.
TGTGCCAGCAGCTTAGATGGAGGGGCCGGGGAGCTGTTTTTT
CASSLDGGAGELFF
>TRBD2|TRBJ2-2|TRBV11-2|.
TGTGCCAGCAGGCCCACTAGCGGGGTCGGGGCCGGGGAGCTGTTTTTT
CASRPTSGVGAGELFF
>TRBD1|TRBJ2-7|TRBV11-2|.
TGTGCCAGCAGCTTTAGGGGACAGGGGGCTATCTACGAGCAGTACTTC
CASSFRGQGAIYEQYF
>.|TRBJ1-1|TRBV11-2|.
TGTGCCAGCAGCCCACAACCCCAGGGGATGAACACTGAAGCTTTCTTT
CASSPQPQGMNTEAFF
>.|TRBJ2-3|TRBV30|.
TGTGCCTGGAGTCTCCAGGGAACAGATACGCAGTATTTT
CAWSLQGTDTQYF
>.|TRBJ2-1|TRBV7-2|.
TGTGCCAGCAGCCAGAGGTCCGAGGGTGAGCAGTTCTTC
CASSQRSEGEQFF
>.|TRBJ1-3|TRBV7-6|.
TGTGCCAGCAGCCGGGGTAATAGAAGAGCCGGAAACACCATATATTTT
CASSRGNRRAGNTIYF
>TRBD2|TRBJ2-3|TRBV25-1|.
TGTGCCAGCAGTGCTAGCGGGAGCTCTCGGGACACAGATACGCAGTATTTT
CASSASGSSRDTDTQYF
>TRBD1|TRBJ2-1|TRBV27|.
TGTGCCAGCAGCCTTGACAGGGGGGATGGTAATGAGCAGTTCTTC
CASSLDRGDGNEQFF
>.|TRBJ2-5|TRBV4-3|.
TGCGCCAGCAGCCCCATGGGAGCGGGCCAAGAGACCCAGTACTTC
CASSPMGAGQETQYF
>TRBD1|TRBJ2-7|TRBV3-1/TRBV3-2|.
TGTGCCAGCAGCCAAGTCCCGGGACAGACCTACGAGCAGTACTTC
CASSQVPGQTYEQYF
>TRBD1|TRBJ1-1|TRBV7-2|.
TGTGCCAGCAGGTCCCAGGGGGGAACTGAAGCTTTCTTT
CASRSQGGTEAFF
>.|TRBJ2-7|TRBV13|.
TGTGCCAGCAGCTTTTTTAGGACAGATGAGCAGTACTTC
CASSFFRTDEQYF
>TRBD1|TRBJ2-2|TRBV7-9|.
TGTGCCAGCAACCTCCCGGGACAGGGATACACCGGGGAGCTGTTTTTT
CASNLPGQGYTGELFF
>TRBD1|TRBJ1-1|TRBV18|.
TGTGCCAGCTCACCAGACAGGGGGGTCGCTGAAGCTTTCTTT
CASSPDRGVAEAFF
>.|TRBJ2-1|TRBV15|.
TGTGCCACCAGCAGCCCCTTGGCGGGAAGGAATGAGCAGTTCTTC
CATSSPLAGRNEQFF